The clone carrying this T cell receptor (beta chain) has a handful of counts. Its specificity is unknown. Treatment described: roughly 10-day PBMC culture with coronavirus spike peptide pools or control peptides (ViraFEST assay). This entry is derived from a study of vaccination and CD4 T cells after COVID-19. Study-wide context: Overlapping peptides covering the spike proteins of SARS-CoV-2, HCoV-NL63, HCoV-OC43 and HCoV-229E were added to stimulate cells.

Sequenced with the Oncomine TCR Beta short-read assay was DNA taken from cultured CD4+ T cells. Cultures of CD4+ T cells served as the source for extracting genomic DNA. TCRdb recomputed calls from the PCR reads with MiXCR, one row per CDR3 protein. The sample records around 12,000 distinct CDR3 sequences, approximately 42% being singletons. The germline gives CDR1 KGHDR, CDR2 SFDVKD. This CDR3 contains 12 residues. V dropped 7 bases and J dropped 7 bases, with 9 bases sitting between them. General study results and limits: For convalescent patients, 304 of the 307 vaccine-specific clones analyzed were classified as spike mono-reactive.

The rearrangement joins TRBV24-1 to TRBJ2-2; perhaps TRBD2 as D (5 bases). The sample was CD4+ T cells from blood, cultured in vitro, taken after SARS-CoV-2 vaccination. This sequence originates from a human donor who had recovered from COVID-19. CDR3 sequence (DNA): TGTGCCACCAGGGATGGAGGCGGGGAGCTGTTTTTT. It yields the protein CATRDGGGELFF.